The sequence of this TCR beta chain was determined in a study of cytomegalovirus exposure and HLA in healthy donors. A word on this clone: Its target is not known.

The V and J ends lost 0 bases and 5 bases respectively, with 16 bases between them. The CDR3 contains 16 residues. CDR1 and CDR2 from the germline V gene are MNHEY and SMNVEV (reference sequence). Primers: 60 Vbeta forward and 13 Jbeta reverse. Original data processing: Roughly 73 million unique TCR beta chains, roughly 11 million of them shared, were counted by a later analysis. Profiled with immunoSEQ multiplex PCR; TCRdb holds only in-frame clones, not every one. The DNA gave D and trimming, while V, J and clone size come from that table. The sample shows some 200,000 clones, 70% to 80% of them seen only once. Study-level points and caveats: Cytomegalovirus-associated status was assigned to about 180 TCR beta chains. For presence/absence analyses, sequencing depth was assumed to be roughly uniform across donors.

Those who donated were healthy bone marrow donors. The chain joins TRBV27 to TRBJ1-2, with D unclear. The receptor was derived from a male donor in good health and CMV-seropositive. The sequenced sample was PBMCs. The CDR3: CASSLSHSGKPYGYTF. CDR3 in DNA: TGTGCCAGCAGTTTATCACACAGCGGAAAACCTTATGGCTACACCTTC.